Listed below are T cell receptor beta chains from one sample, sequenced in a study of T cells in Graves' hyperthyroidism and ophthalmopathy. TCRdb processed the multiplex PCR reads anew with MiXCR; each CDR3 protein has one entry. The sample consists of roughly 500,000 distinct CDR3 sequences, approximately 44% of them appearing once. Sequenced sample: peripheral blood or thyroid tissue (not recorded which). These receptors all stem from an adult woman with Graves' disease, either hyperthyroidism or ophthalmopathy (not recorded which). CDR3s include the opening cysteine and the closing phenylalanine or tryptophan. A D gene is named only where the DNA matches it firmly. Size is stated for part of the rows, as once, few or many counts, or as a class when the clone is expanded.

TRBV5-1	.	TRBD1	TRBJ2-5	CASSPTPTGGSDPQETQYF	TGCGCCAGCAGCCCCACGCCGACAGGGGGTAGCGACCCTCAAGAGACCCAGTACTTC
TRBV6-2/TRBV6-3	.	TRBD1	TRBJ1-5	CASSYSGEGTGGRIRNQPQHF	TGTGCCAGCAGTTACTCGGGCGAGGGGACAGGGGGCCGTATTCGCAATCAGCCCCAGCATTTT
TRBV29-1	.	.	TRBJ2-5	CSVGPEWETQYF	TGCAGCGTTGGCCCCGAGTGGGAGACCCAGTACTTC
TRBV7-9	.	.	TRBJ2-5	CASSLGGVQGTQYF	TGTGCCAGCAGCTTAGGGGGCGTTCAGGGGACCCAGTACTTC
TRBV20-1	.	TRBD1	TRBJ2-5	CSVQGASGGETQYF	TGCAGTGTCCAGGGGGCCTCCGGGGGAGAGACCCAGTACTTC
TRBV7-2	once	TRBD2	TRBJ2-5	CASSFKGLTKEPQYF	TGTGCCAGCAGCTTTAAGGGACTAACTAAAGAGCCCCAGTACTTC
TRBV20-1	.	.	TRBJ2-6	CSARDTNTEAF	TGCAGTGCTAGAGATACGAACACTGAAGCTTTC
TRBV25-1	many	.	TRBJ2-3	CASTKGLGSTDTQYF	TGTGCCAGCACCAAAGGGCTAGGCAGCACAGATACGCAGTATTTT
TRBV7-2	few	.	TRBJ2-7	CASSLYRESYEQYF	TGTGCCAGCAGCTTGTACAGAGAATCCTACGAGCAGTACTTC
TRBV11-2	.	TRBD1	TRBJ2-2	CASSLEGTGPNTGELFF	TGTGCCAGCAGCTTAGAGGGGACAGGGCCGAACACCGGGGAGCTGTTTTTT
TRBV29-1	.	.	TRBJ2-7	CSVLAGNGVYEQYF	TGCAGCGTTTTAGCCGGGAATGGAGTCTACGAGCAGTACTTC
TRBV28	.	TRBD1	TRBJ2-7	CASSSGTESSYEQYF	TGTGCCAGCAGTTCCGGGACAGAGAGCTCCTACGAGCAGTACTTC
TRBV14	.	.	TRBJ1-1	CASSQGGPVTEAFF	TGTGCCAGCAGCCAAGGGGGACCGGTCACTGAAGCTTTCTTT
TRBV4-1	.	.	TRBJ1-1	CASSQDQRGLWGMNTEAFF	TGCGCCAGCAGCCAAGATCAAAGGGGTCTGTGGGGCATGAACACTGAAGCTTTCTTT
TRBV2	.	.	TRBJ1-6	CASSDETPQGGSPLHF	TGTGCCAGCAGTGATGAGACCCCTCAGGGAGGTTCACCCCTCCACTTT
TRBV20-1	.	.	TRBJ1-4	CSARDRRNNEKLFF	TGCAGTGCTAGAGATAGACGGAACAATGAAAAACTGTTTTTT
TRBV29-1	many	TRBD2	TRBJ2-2	CSARWGGDGELFF	TGCAGCGCTCGCTGGGGAGGGGACGGGGAGCTGTTTTTT
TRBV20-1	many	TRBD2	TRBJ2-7	CSAPLGGLAEGVPYEQYF	TGCAGTGCACCCCTGGGTGGACTAGCGGAGGGGGTCCCCTACGAGCAGTACTTC
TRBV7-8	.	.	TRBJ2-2	CASTIYGAASWNTGELFF	TGTGCCAGCACCATATACGGTGCGGCTAGCTGGAACACCGGGGAGCTGTTTTTT
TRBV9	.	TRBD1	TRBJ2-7	CASSGQGLLNSYEQYF	TGTGCCAGCAGCGGACAGGGTCTCCTGAACTCCTACGAGCAGTACTTC
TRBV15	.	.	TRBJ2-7	CATSRDRAPNNEQYF	TGTGCCACCAGCAGAGACCGGGCCCCAAACAATGAGCAGTACTTC
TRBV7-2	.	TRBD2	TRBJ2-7	CASSLIGSGSNEQYF	TGTGCCAGCAGCTTAATCGGTAGCGGGAGTAACGAGCAGTACTTC
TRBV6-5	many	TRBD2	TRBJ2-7	CASSYGGGGLDEQYF	TGTGCCAGCAGTTACGGTGGGGGGGGATTGGACGAGCAGTACTTC
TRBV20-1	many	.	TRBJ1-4	CSARYGTLSEKLFF	TGCAGTGCTAGATACGGGACACTTTCTGAAAAACTGTTTTTT
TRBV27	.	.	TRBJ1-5	CASRLTGSPYSNQPQHF	TGTGCCAGCAGGCTTACAGGGAGTCCCTATAGCAATCAGCCCCAGCATTTT
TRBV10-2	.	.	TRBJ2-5	CASSRGGGSQETQYF	TGCGCCAGTAGCAGAGGGGGGGGGAGCCAAGAGACCCAGTACTTC
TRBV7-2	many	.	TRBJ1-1	CASSPHRQATEAFF	TGTGCCAGCAGCCCGCATCGACAGGCCACTGAAGCTTTCTTT
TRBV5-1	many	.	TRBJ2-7	CASSLEYEQYF	TGCGCCAGCAGCTTGGAGTACGAGCAGTACTTC
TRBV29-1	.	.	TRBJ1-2	CSVDGDGESGYTF	TGCAGCGTTGACGGAGACGGTGAGAGTGGCTACACCTTC
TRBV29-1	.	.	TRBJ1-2	CSVVDDQGYGYTF	TGCAGCGTTGTAGACGACCAGGGCTATGGCTACACCTTC
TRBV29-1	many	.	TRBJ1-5	CSVLEQGGGNQPQHF	TGCAGCGTTCTGGAACAGGGTGGTGGCAATCAGCCCCAGCATTTT
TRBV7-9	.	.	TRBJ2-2	CASSLVWTPNTGELFF	TGTGCCAGCAGCTTAGTTTGGACACCGAACACCGGGGAGCTGTTTTTT
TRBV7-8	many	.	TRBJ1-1	CASSGGRTNTEAFF	TGTGCCAGCAGCGGGGGACGGACGAACACTGAAGCTTTCTTT
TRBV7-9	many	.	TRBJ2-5	CASSLGPPQETQYF	TGTGCCAGCAGCTTGGGGCCACCCCAAGAGACCCAGTACTTC
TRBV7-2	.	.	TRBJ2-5	CASSPSRVTWQETQYF	TGTGCCAGCAGCCCGTCTCGGGTCACTTGGCAAGAGACCCAGTACTTC
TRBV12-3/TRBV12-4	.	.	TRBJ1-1	CASSLRDGIKNTEAFF	TGTGCCAGCAGCCTGAGGGACGGAATAAAGAACACTGAAGCTTTCTTT
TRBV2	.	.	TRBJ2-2	CASSEEGPTNTGELFF	TGTGCCAGCAGTGAAGAGGGACCCACGAACACCGGGGAGCTGTTTTTT
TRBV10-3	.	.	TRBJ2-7	CAIRRVYEQYF	TGTGCCATCAGGCGGGTCTACGAGCAGTACTTC
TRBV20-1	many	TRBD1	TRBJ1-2	CSAFTQGVSGYTF	TGCAGTGCTTTTACACAGGGGGTTAGTGGCTACACCTTC
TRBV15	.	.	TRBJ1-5	CATSRDLIGNQPQHF	TGTGCCACCAGCAGAGATTTGATCGGCAATCAGCCCCAGCATTTT
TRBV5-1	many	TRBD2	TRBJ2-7	CASSGTSGLYEQYF	TGCGCCAGCAGCGGGACTAGCGGACTATACGAGCAGTACTTC
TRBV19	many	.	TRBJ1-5	CARYDQRDSNQPQHF	TGTGCCCGATACGATCAACGGGATAGCAATCAGCCCCAGCATTTT
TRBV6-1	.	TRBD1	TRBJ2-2	CATGQGENTGELFF	TGTGCCACAGGACAGGGGGAGAACACCGGGGAGCTGTTTTTT
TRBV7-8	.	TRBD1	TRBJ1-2	CASSPLAETGYSYGYTF	TGTGCCAGCAGCCCCCTGGCGGAGACAGGGTATTCCTATGGCTACACATTC
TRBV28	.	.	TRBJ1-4	CASSFGGFHEKLFF	TGTGCCAGCAGTTTTGGTGGGTTTCATGAAAAACTGTTTTTT
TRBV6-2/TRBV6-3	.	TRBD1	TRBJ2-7	CASSRTGQGYEQYF	TGTGCCAGCAGCCGGACGGGACAGGGCTACGAGCAGTACTTC
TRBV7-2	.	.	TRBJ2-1	CASSLVMGHNEQFF	TGTGCCAGCAGCTTAGTGATGGGACACAATGAGCAGTTCTTC
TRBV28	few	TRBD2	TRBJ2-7	CASSNRLAGAYEQYF	TGTGCCAGCAGCAACCGACTAGCGGGGGCCTACGAGCAGTACTTC
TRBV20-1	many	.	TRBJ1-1	CSAAPDSAMNTEAFF	TGCAGTGCCGCCCCGGACAGCGCAATGAACACTGAAGCTTTCTTT
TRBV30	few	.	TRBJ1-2	CAWKRTVAYGYTF	TGTGCCTGGAAACGGACGGTCGCCTATGGCTACACCTTC
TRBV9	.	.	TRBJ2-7	CASSQQQRSEQYF	TGTGCCAGCAGCCAACAACAGAGGTCCGAGCAGTACTTC